This entry describes one TCR beta chain. Its cognate antigen has yet to be identified. The sample comes from a study of monozygotic twins with inflammatory bowel disease (dated by TCRdb to the late 2010s). Regarding the complete study: A total of about 28 monozygotic twin pairs were included in the full study, comprising nine German pairs (four IBD-concordant, five IBD-discordant) and 19 IBD-discordant Danish pairs. Within discordant pairs, disease-associated traits were sought mainly by comparing IBD patients with their genetically identical healthy co-twins. Each individual had, on average, about 151 000 unique TCRalpha sequences and 181 000 unique TCRbeta sequences available for analysis. Beyond this particular receptor, the publication reports: TCRbeta repertoire diversity, by inverse Simpson index, was decreased in IBD patients compared with their healthy co-twins. No single strong signal or clonotype linked to IBD turned up in the results, so the idea that one exists was not supported. IBD patients shared fewer clonotypes with other individuals than healthy twins did, most markedly in patients showing signs of disease activity. Different T cell subtypes could not be distinguished in the analysis. Because patients received different immunosuppressive treatments, the repertoires may have picked up extra background noise and variability between individuals. Repertoire similarity did not differ between concordant and discordant twins, which could be due to limited statistical power.

From each donor, an approximately 2.4 ml peripheral blood sample was collected into PAXgene tubes and kept at -80 degrees C. Without T cell sorting, total RNA was isolated from whole blood using the PAXgene blood miRNA kit on an automated QIAcube. Peripheral blood from monozygotic twin pairs concordant or discordant for inflammatory bowel disease was subjected to deep TCRalpha and TCRbeta repertoire profiling with unique molecular barcoding. Smoking habits were recorded for all twin pairs, and each individual was classified as a current, former or never smoker. Library preparation employed 5' RACE. For each TCR library, 3,000 to 4,000 ng of total RNA was used. For each sample, cDNA was synthesized in eight separate reactions using SMARTScribe reverse transcriptase. During cDNA synthesis, template switching introduced unique molecular identifiers that contained a 6-nucleotide sample barcode. Two nested PCRs of roughly 16 and 10 cycles amplified the TCRalpha and TCRbeta cDNA, and bead purification followed each PCR. Before amplification, the cDNA was treated with uracil DNA-glycosylase and purified using the QIAquick PCR purification kit. In the second PCR, Illumina TruSeq-compatible adapters and sample-specific barcodes were added. TapeStation and Qubit were used to check library quality and concentration, and 5 ng of each library went into the pool. Sequencing of pooled libraries was carried out on an Illumina HiSeq2500 single-index Rapid Run using 2 x 100 bp reads and custom sequencing primers. Concerning the study's data processing: UMI-based consensus assembly with MiGEC version 1.2.6 was used to correct PCR and sequencing errors. MiXCR version 2.1.1 was used to carry out V(D)J alignment, clonotype assembly and CDR3 extraction. Normalisation of gene usage, clonotype sharing and MAIT/NKT TCR abundance was achieved by analysing the top 1000, 10 000 and 20 000 clonotypes per sample. Diversity was computed as the inverse Simpson index with the vegan R package after downsampling to 27 000 UMIs. Paired Mann-Whitney U tests were applied to discordant twin pairs, and Benjamini-Hochberg correction was used for multiple testing. TCRdb reprocessed the reads; each CDR3 protein sequence makes one entry, and DNA is unavailable. The V and J calls come from TCRdb's annotation, not from the publication. The sample's table covers roughly 330,000 distinct CDR3 sequences. The ten top clones hold 2% to 2.5% of the sample.

From cysteine to phenylalanine, the CDR3 is 12 amino acids long. No DNA sequence was recorded. CDR1 is given as SQVTM and CDR2 as ANQGSEA, both from the germline V gene. Sequenced sample: blood. This receptor was obtained from a human donor with ulcerative colitis or Crohn's disease, or a healthy co-twin of an affected twin (not recorded which). The chain couples TRBV29-1 to TRBJ1-1. The CDR3 region has the sequence CSVTNQNTEAFF. The CDR3, completed at both ends by the reference TRBV29-1 and TRBJ1-1 genes, gives the full variable domain SAVISQKPSRDICQRGTSLTIQCQVDSQVTMMFWYRQQPGQSLTLIATANQGSEATYESGFVIDKFPISRPNLTFSTLTVSNMSPEDSSIYLCSVTNQNTEAFFGQGTRLTVV.